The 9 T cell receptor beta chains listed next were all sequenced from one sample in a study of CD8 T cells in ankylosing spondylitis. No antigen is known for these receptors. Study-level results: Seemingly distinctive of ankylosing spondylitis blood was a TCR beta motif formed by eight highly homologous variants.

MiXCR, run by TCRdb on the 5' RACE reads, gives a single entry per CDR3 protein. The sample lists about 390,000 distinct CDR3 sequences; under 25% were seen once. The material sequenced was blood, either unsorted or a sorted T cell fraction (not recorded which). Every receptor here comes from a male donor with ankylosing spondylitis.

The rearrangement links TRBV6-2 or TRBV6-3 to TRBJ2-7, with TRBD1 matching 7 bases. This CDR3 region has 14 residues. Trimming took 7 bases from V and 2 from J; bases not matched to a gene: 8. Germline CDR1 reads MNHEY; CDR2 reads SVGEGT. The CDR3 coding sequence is TGTGCCAGCACTCAAGACAGGGAACCCTACGAGCAGTACTTC. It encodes CASTQDREPYEQYF.

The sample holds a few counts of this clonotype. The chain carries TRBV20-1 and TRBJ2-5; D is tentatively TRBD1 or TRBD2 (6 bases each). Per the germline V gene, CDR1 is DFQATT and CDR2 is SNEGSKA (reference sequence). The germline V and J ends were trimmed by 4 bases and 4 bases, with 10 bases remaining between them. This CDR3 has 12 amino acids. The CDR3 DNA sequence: TGCAGTGCTACCGGAGGGGGAGAGACCCAGTACTTC. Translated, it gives CSATGGGETQYF.

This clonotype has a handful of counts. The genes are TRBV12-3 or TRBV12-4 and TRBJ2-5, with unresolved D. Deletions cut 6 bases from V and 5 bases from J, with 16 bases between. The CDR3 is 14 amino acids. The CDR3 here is CASSPELGLETQYF. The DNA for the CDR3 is TGTGCCAGCAGCCCAGAGCTGGGGTTGGAGACCCAGTACTTC.

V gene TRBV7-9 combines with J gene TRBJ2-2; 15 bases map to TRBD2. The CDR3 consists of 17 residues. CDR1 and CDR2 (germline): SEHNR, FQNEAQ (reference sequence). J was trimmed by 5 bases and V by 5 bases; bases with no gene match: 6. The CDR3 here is CASSPGLAGGRTGELFF. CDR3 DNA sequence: TGTGCCAGCAGCCCCGGACTAGCGGGAGGGCGTACCGGGGAGCTGTTTTTT.

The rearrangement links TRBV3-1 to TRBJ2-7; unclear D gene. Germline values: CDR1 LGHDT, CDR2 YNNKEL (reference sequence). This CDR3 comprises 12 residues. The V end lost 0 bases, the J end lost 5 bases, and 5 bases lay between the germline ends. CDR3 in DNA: TGTGCCAGCAGCCAAGATTTCCACGAGCAGTACTTC. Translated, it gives CASSQDFHEQYF.

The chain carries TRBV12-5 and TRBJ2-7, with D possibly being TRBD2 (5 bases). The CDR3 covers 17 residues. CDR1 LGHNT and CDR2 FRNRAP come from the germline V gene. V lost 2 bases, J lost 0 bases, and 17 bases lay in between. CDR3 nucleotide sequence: TGTGCTAGTGGTTTGACCACAACTAGTGCCCCCTCCTACGAGCAGTACTTC. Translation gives CASGLTTTSAPSYEQYF.

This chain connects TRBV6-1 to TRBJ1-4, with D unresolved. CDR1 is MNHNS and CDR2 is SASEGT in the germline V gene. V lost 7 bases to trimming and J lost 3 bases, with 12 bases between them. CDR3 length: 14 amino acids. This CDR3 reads CASTGITANEKLFF. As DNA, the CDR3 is TGTGCCAGCACCGGGATAACAGCTAATGAAAAACTGTTTTTT.

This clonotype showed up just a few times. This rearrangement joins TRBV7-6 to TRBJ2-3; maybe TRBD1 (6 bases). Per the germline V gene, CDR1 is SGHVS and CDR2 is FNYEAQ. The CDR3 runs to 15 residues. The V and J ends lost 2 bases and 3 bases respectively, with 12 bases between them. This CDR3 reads CASSLRSRGTDTQYF. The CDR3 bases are TGTGCCAGCAGCTTACGAAGCAGGGGAACAGATACGCAGTATTTT.

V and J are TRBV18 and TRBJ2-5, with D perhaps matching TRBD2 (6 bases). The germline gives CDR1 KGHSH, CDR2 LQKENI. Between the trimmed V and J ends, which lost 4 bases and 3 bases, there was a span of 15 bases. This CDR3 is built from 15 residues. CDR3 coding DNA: TGTGCCAGCTCACGAACCGGGGGTTCCGAAGAGACCCAGTACTTC. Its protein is CASSRTGGSEETQYF.